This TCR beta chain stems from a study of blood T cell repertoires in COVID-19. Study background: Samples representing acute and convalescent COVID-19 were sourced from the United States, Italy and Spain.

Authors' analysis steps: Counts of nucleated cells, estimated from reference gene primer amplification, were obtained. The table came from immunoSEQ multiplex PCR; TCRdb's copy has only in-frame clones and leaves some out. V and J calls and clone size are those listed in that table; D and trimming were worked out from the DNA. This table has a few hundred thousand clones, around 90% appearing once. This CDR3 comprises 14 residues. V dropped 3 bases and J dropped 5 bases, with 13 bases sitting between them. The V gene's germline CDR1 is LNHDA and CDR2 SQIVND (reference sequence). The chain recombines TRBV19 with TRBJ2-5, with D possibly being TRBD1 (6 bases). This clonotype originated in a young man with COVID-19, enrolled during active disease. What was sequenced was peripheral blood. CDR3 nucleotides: TGTGCCAGTAGTATGGGGGCCGGCGGGGAGACCCAGTACTTC. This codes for CASSMGAGGETQYF.